This section outlines one T cell receptor (beta chain) sequence together with its context. The target antigen is unknown. Trimming at V came to 3 bases and at J to 4 bases, leaving 2 bases not matched to a gene. The CDR3 loop spans 13 amino acids. Ahead of sequencing, the ViraFEST assay grew antigen-specific CD4+ T cells using viral peptide pools. After roughly 11 days in culture, the CD4+ T cells were isolated. All study participants received two doses of BNT162b2 or mRNA-1273 vaccine. Testing of the vaccine recipients showed negative nucleocapsid antibodies and no prior SARS-CoV-2 infection. Cultures used 2 million or so PBMC per well, approximately 9.5 IU/ml IL-2 and about 10 ug/ml peptides. The data are from a study of vaccination effects on CD4 cells after COVID-19. Overall study context: Researchers obtained post-vaccine samples at a median of 72 days past the second dose.

Sequencing used immunoSEQ multiplex PCR; TCRdb keeps in-frame clones, though not all of them. The data contain 25,000 to 35,000 clones, 73% of them singletons. Findings of the study overall: Late post-vaccination samples showed marked contraction of infection- and vaccine-induced clones.

The source was CD4+ T cells from PBMCs cultured with HCoV-NL63 spike peptides, collected after COVID-19 vaccination. The chain couples TRBV12-3 or TRBV12-4 to TRBJ2-7; 8 bases are shared with TRBD2. The sequence was collected from a human donor who received a COVID-19 vaccine. CDR3 sequence: CASSFSGTYEQYF. In DNA, the CDR3 is TGTGCCAGCAGTTTTAGCGGGACATACGAGCAGTACTTC.